This T cell receptor beta chain was captured in a study of cytomegalovirus exposure and HLA in healthy donors. For the study at large: According to later analysis, the same platform produced the 120 or so validation and over 600 first-cohort repertoires.

As regards this clone: Antigen specificity is unknown.

The CDR3 totals 14 residues. CDR1 MNHEY and CDR2 SVGAGI come from the germline V gene. V lost 7 bases and J lost 1; bases outside the gene matches: 5. General study results and limits: A few CMV-associated chains proved CMV antigen-specific in vitro. The investigators catalogued under 200 TCR beta chains as cytomegalovirus-associated. Reported results showed that the classifier diagnosed cytomegalovirus status with high specificity and sensitivity.

Libraries were prepared by immunoSEQ multiplex PCR; TCRdb keeps only in-frame clonotypes and omits some of them. The data show over 50,000 clones, 92% seen once. Sequencing was carried out using PBMCs. The TCR originated in a man between 18 and 29 years old in good health and CMV-seropositive. The chain is built from TRBV6-5 and TRBJ1-1, with 8 nucleotides matching TRBD1. CDR3 bases: TGTGCCAGCAAAATAACAGGGGGGAACACTGAAGCTTTCTTT. Translating gives CASKITGGNTEAFF.